A selection of T cell receptor beta chains follows, all from one sample in a study of shared clonotypes between healthy human individuals. Generated by immunoSEQ multiplex PCR, the TCRdb table keeps only in-frame clones and is missing some. The sample comprises millions of clones, under 95% of which are singletons, and around 1.7% rests with the top ten. The sample consisted of naive CD8+ T cells from PBMCs. Receptor source: a man between 18 and 29 years old in good health. Some clones in this sample may be carry-over from other donors' samples. The CDR3 runs from the conserved cysteine through the conserved F or W. The D gene is left open where the match is weak. The size of a clone is reported for some rows only, either as once, few or many, or as a class for expanded clones.

clone size	D gene	J gene	V gene	CDR3 DNA	CDR3 protein
.	.	TRBJ2-1	TRBV7-8	TGTGCCAGCAGCCTCCTACGGGGCGGAAAGGACAATGAGCAGTTCTTC	CASSLLRGGKDNEQFF
.	.	TRBJ2-5	TRBV30	TGTGCCTCGGACTACCAAGAGACCCAGTACTTC	CASDYQETQYF
.	.	TRBJ2-1	TRBV4-2	TGTGCCAGCAGCCAAGATCTGCGGGACTTCTCCTACAATGAGCAGTTCTTC	CASSQDLRDFSYNEQFF
.	TRBD1	TRBJ2-5	TRBV27	TGTGCCAGCAGTTTATTAGCAGGGGGCCCGAAGACCCAGTACTTC	CASSLLAGGPKTQYF
.	.	TRBJ1-1	TRBV30	TGTGCCTGGAGTGTACTAGGGAATCTTTTCGGAGCTTTCTTT	CAWSVLGNLFGAFF
once	.	TRBJ2-3	TRBV19	TGTGCCAGTAGTCGGGATGTCCCAGATACGCAGTATTTT	CASSRDVPDTQYF
.	.	TRBJ2-1	TRBV6-6	TGTGCCAGCAGTCCTCGACAGGTCGATGAGCAGTTCTTC	CASSPRQVDEQFF
.	.	TRBJ2-5	TRBV27	TGTGCCAGCAGTCCCCGACCCGGGTTCAACCAAGAGACCCAGTACTTC	CASSPRPGFNQETQYF
.	TRBD2	TRBJ2-3	TRBV2	TGTGCCAGCAGCGCGTCCGGGACTAGCGGGAGGGGCACAGATACGCAGTATTTT	CASSASGTSGRGTDTQYF
.	.	TRBJ2-1	TRBV2	TGTGCCAGCAGTGGGAACCGTCTGAGCTCCTACAATGAGCAGTTCTTC	CASSGNRLSSYNEQFF
few	TRBD1	TRBJ1-4	TRBV15	TGTGCCACCAGCAGAGGGGACAGGGGTAATGAAAAACTGTTTTTT	CATSRGDRGNEKLFF
.	.	TRBJ2-5	TRBV19	TGTGCCAGTAGTATAGCGGCCAGCCAAGAGACCCAGTACTTC	CASSIAASQETQYF
.	TRBD2	TRBJ2-5	TRBV2	TGTGCCAGCAAGGTGGGCGGGGAGGGAGTCGAAGAGACCCAGTACTTC	CASKVGGEGVEETQYF
.	.	TRBJ1-2	TRBV21-1	TGTGCCAGCACCGGGAGAGGGACGTTGGTCTATGGCTACACCTTC	CASTGRGTLVYGYTF
.	.	TRBJ2-7	TRBV7-9	TGTGCCAGCAGCCCCCCAGGGGGGTCCGGCGAGCAGTACTTC	CASSPPGGSGEQYF
once	.	TRBJ1-1	TRBV4-1	TGCGCCAGCAGCCGTCTGGGGGGGCCCACTGAAGCTTTCTTT	CASSRLGGPTEAFF
.	.	TRBJ2-2	TRBV7-3	TGTGCCAGCAGCGGCAACACCGGGGAGCTGTTTTTT	CASSGNTGELFF
.	.	TRBJ2-7	TRBV11-2	TGTGCCAGCAGCTTAGAATCCGCTAGCCTATACGAGCAGTACTTC	CASSLESASLYEQYF
few	.	TRBJ1-2	TRBV27	TGTGCCAGCAGCTCTCGGGCCGCCTATGGCTACACCTTC	CASSSRAAYGYTF
.	TRBD2	TRBJ2-1	TRBV30	TGTGCCTGGAGCTTCTCCGGTGATGCGGGACTAGCGGGAGTAGGGGAGCAGTTCTTC	CAWSFSGDAGLAGVGEQFF
.	.	TRBJ2-1	TRBV4-3	TGCGCCAGCAGCCGCGCGACAGAGCAGTTCTTC	CASSRATEQFF
.	.	TRBJ2-3	TRBV7-9	TGTGCCAGCAGCTACAGGAGGGTAGATACGCAGTATTTT	CASSYRRVDTQYF
.	TRBD1	TRBJ2-7	TRBV7-9	TGTGCCAGCAGCTTAGCGGGGCAGGGGGCGTTCTACGAGCAGTACTTC	CASSLAGQGAFYEQYF
.	TRBD1	TRBJ1-2	TRBV9	TGTGCCAGCAGCGTGACAGGGGGCGAAGATGGCTACACCTTC	CASSVTGGEDGYTF
.	.	TRBJ2-3	TRBV4-3	TGCGCCAGCAGCCAAGTACTCCCAGATACGCAGTATTTT	CASSQVLPDTQYF
.	.	TRBJ1-3	TRBV7-9	TGTGCCAGCAGCTCCTCCCGAGGTGTGGGGTCCGGAAACACCATATATTTT	CASSSSRGVGSGNTIYF
few	.	TRBJ1-5	TRBV10-3	TGTGCCATCAGTGAGTCGATAGACAATGTCCGCCAGCATTTT	CAISESIDNVRQHF
.	.	TRBJ1-2	TRBV29-1	TGCAGCGTTGAATCTAGGGCCCGGGGAGAACAGCATGGCTACACCTTC	CSVESRARGEQHGYTF
.	.	TRBJ2-1	TRBV15	TGTGCCACGGGGGGCGGGAGAGTCCACAATGAGCAGTTCTTC	CATGGGRVHNEQFF
.	TRBD2	TRBJ2-2	TRBV18	TGTGCCAGCTCACCACAAGCTAGCGGGACCGGGGAGCTGTTTTTT	CASSPQASGTGELFF
.	.	TRBJ2-7	TRBV27	TGTGCCAGCAGTTTTGGACCCTCTTACGAGCAGTACTTC	CASSFGPSYEQYF
.	TRBD1	TRBJ1-4	TRBV5-6	TGTGCCAGCAGCTTACGTTATCTGGGACAGGGTAATGAAAAACTGTTTTTT	CASSLRYLGQGNEKLFF
.	.	TRBJ1-2	TRBV15	TGTGCCACCAGCAATGACAGGAAGGATGGCTACACCTTC	CATSNDRKDGYTF
once	TRBD1	TRBJ2-7	TRBV2	TGTGCCAGCAGTTTGACAGGGGGCGACTACGAGCAGTACTTC	CASSLTGGDYEQYF
.	.	TRBJ2-7	TRBV29-1	TGCAGCGGATTAGAAGGGGGACTGCAGTACTTC	CSGLEGGLQYF
.	.	TRBJ2-3	TRBV7-2	TGTGCCAGCAGCTTAGGACTCGGGGATACGCAGTATTTT	CASSLGLGDTQYF
.	.	TRBJ2-3	TRBV7-2	TGTGCCAGCAGCCATCCCGGGACCCAGCAGGCAGATACGCAGTATTTT	CASSHPGTQQADTQYF
.	.	TRBJ1-2	TRBV2	TGTGCCAGCAGTGAAGATGGGCTCTATGGCTACACCTTC	CASSEDGLYGYTF
.	.	TRBJ2-7	TRBV18	TGTGCCAGCTCACTTCCCGCGGGACAGCACCCCTACGAGCAGTACTTC	CASSLPAGQHPYEQYF
.	TRBD2	TRBJ2-1	TRBV11-2	TGTGCCAGCAGCTTGAGCCGGACTAGCGCCTACAATGAGCAGTTCTTC	CASSLSRTSAYNEQFF
.	.	TRBJ2-7	TRBV7-2	TGTGCCAGCAGCAACCGGGACTTGCATGCCTACGAGCAGTACTTC	CASSNRDLHAYEQYF